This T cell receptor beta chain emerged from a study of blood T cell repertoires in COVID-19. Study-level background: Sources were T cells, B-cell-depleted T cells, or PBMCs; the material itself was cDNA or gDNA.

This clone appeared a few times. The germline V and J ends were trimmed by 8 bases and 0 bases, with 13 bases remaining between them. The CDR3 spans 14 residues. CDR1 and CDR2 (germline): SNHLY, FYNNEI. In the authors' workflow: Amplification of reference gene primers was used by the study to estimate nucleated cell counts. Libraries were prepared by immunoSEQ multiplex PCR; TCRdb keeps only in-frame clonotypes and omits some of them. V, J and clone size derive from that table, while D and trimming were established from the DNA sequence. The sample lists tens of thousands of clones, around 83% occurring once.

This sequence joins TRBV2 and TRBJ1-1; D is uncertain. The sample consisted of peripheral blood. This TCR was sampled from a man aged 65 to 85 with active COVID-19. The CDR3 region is CASGDFSMNTEAFF. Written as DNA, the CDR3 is TGTGCCAGCGGCGACTTCTCCATGAACACTGAAGCTTTCTTT.